This is a list of T cell receptor beta chains from one sample in a study of beta chain features in type 1 diabetes. Libraries were prepared by immunoSEQ multiplex PCR; TCRdb keeps only in-frame clonotypes and omits some of them. This table holds about 400,000 clones, roughly 12% found once. The material sequenced was naive CD4+ T cells from blood. The source is a woman under 30 with type 1 diabetes. Both conserved end residues are part of each CDR3. Each record gives: V gene, clone size, J gene, D gene, CDR3 protein, CDR3 DNA. D genes are given only for firm matches. Not every row has a clone size; where given, it reads once, few, many or a size class.

V: TRBV6-5
size: few
J: TRBJ2-7
D: TRBD1
CDR3: CASSRAGQGNYEQYF
DNA: TGTGCCAGCAGTCGAGCCGGACAGGGTAATTACGAGCAGTACTTC

V: TRBV11-1
size: few
J: TRBJ2-1
D: TRBD2
CDR3: CASSMGLAVYNEQFF
DNA: TGTGCCAGCAGCATGGGACTAGCGGTCTACAATGAGCAGTTCTTC

V: TRBV30
size: NA
J: TRBJ1-1
D: NA
CDR3: CAWTTESLSAFF
DNA: TGTGCCTGGACGACAGAGAGTTTATCAGCTTTCTTT

V: TRBV28
size: NA
J: TRBJ2-7
D: TRBD1
CDR3: CASTAGTGDYEQYF
DNA: TGTGCCAGCACCGCGGGGACAGGGGACTACGAGCAGTACTTC

V: TRBV13
size: few
J: TRBJ2-3
D: NA
CDR3: CASSFQSWYTDTQYF
DNA: TGTGCCAGCAGCTTCCAGTCCTGGTACACAGATACGCAGTATTTT

V: TRBV27
size: NA
J: TRBJ2-7
D: TRBD1
CDR3: CASSKGQGPYEQYF
DNA: TGTGCCAGCAGTAAGGGACAGGGCCCCTACGAGCAGTACTTC

V: TRBV6-5
size: NA
J: TRBJ2-3
D: NA
CDR3: CASSYRGSTDTQYF
DNA: TGTGCCAGCAGTTACAGGGGCAGCACAGATACGCAGTATTTT

V: TRBV6-5
size: NA
J: TRBJ1-1
D: TRBD1
CDR3: CASSSDRGNTEAFF
DNA: TGTGCCAGCAGTTCGGACAGGGGGAACACTGAAGCTTTCTTT

V: TRBV14
size: NA
J: TRBJ1-2
D: NA
CDR3: CASSQDLRGYTF
DNA: TGTGCCAGCAGCCAAGATCTTCGGGGCTACACCTTC

V: TRBV30
size: few
J: TRBJ2-1
D: TRBD2
CDR3: CAWSVGTSGRLQFF
DNA: TGTGCCTGGAGTGTAGGGACTAGCGGGAGGCTCCAGTTCTTC

V: TRBV28
size: NA
J: TRBJ1-1
D: TRBD1
CDR3: CASSFWTGSTEAFF
DNA: TGTGCCAGCAGTTTTTGGACAGGGAGCACTGAAGCTTTCTTT

V: TRBV11-2
size: NA
J: TRBJ1-2
D: NA
CDR3: CASSLASTVFSGYTF
DNA: TGTGCCAGCAGCTTAGCCTCGACAGTCTTCTCTGGCTACACCTTC

V: TRBV7-2
size: NA
J: TRBJ2-4
D: NA
CDR3: CASSSAGAGNIQYF
DNA: TGTGCCAGCAGCTCCGCAGGGGCAGGAAACATTCAGTACTTC

V: TRBV7-9
size: NA
J: TRBJ2-7
D: NA
CDR3: CASSPPGGLPRGQYF
DNA: TGTGCCAGCAGCCCTCCAGGGGGACTCCCACGGGGGCAGTACTTC

V: TRBV15
size: NA
J: TRBJ2-1
D: TRBD2
CDR3: CATSRDPSGIWNEQFF
DNA: TGTGCCACCAGCAGAGACCCTAGCGGGATATGGAATGAGCAGTTCTTC

V: TRBV19
size: few
J: TRBJ1-2
D: NA
CDR3: CAAGHLGYTF
DNA: TGTGCGGCGGGGCATTTAGGCTACACCTTC

V: TRBV10-3
size: NA
J: TRBJ2-3
D: TRBD2
CDR3: CAIAAGGGSADTQYF
DNA: TGTGCCATCGCTGCGGGGGGCGGGAGTGCAGATACGCAGTATTTT

V: TRBV7-9
size: few
J: TRBJ2-3
D: NA
CDR3: CASSPKDRSSTDTQYF
DNA: TGTGCCAGCAGCCCCAAAGACAGGTCTAGCACAGATACGCAGTATTTT

V: TRBV7-2
size: few
J: TRBJ1-5
D: TRBD1
CDR3: CASRIGTGGNQPQHF
DNA: TGTGCCAGCAGAATAGGGACAGGGGGGAATCAGCCCCAGCATTTT

V: TRBV10-3
size: few
J: TRBJ2-2
D: TRBD2
CDR3: CAISGGGSLNTGELFF
DNA: TGTGCCATCAGTGGGGGCGGGAGCCTGAACACCGGGGAGCTGTTTTTT

V: TRBV7-2
size: NA
J: TRBJ2-1
D: NA
CDR3: CASSRGSEQFF
DNA: TGTGCCAGCAGTCGCGGATCTGAGCAGTTCTTC

V: TRBV15
size: NA
J: TRBJ1-1
D: NA
CDR3: CATSLNGVEAFF
DNA: TGTGCCACCAGTTTGAACGGGGTTGAAGCTTTCTTT

V: TRBV4-2
size: NA
J: TRBJ2-7
D: NA
CDR3: CASQREEGPYEQYF
DNA: TGTGCCAGCCAAAGGGAGGAGGGGCCCTACGAGCAGTACTTC

V: TRBV19
size: few
J: TRBJ2-7
D: NA
CDR3: CASRGTGRSYEQYF
DNA: TGTGCCAGTAGGGGAACAGGCCGCTCCTACGAGCAGTACTTC